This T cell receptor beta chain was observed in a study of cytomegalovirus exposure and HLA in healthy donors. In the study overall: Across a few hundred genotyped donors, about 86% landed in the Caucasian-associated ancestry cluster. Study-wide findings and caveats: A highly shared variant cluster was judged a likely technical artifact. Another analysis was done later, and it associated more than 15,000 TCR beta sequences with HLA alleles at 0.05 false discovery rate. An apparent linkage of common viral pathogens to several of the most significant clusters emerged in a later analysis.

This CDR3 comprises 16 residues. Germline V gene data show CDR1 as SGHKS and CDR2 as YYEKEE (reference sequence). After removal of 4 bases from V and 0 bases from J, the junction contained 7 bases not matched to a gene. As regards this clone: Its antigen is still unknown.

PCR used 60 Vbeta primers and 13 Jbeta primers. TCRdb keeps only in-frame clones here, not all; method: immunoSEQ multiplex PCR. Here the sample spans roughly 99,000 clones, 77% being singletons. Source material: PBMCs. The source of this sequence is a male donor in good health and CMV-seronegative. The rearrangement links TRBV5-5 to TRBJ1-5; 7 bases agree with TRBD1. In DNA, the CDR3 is TGTGCCAGCAGCCTCGACAGGGCTATTAGCAATCAGCCCCAGCATTTT. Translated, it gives CASSLDRAISNQPQHF. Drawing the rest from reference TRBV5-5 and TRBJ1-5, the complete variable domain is DAGVTQSPTHLIKTRGQQVTLRCSPISGHKSVSWYQQVLGQGPQFIFQYYEKEERGRGNFPDRFSARQFPNYSSELNVNALLLGDSALYLCASSLDRAISNQPQHFGDGTRLSIL.